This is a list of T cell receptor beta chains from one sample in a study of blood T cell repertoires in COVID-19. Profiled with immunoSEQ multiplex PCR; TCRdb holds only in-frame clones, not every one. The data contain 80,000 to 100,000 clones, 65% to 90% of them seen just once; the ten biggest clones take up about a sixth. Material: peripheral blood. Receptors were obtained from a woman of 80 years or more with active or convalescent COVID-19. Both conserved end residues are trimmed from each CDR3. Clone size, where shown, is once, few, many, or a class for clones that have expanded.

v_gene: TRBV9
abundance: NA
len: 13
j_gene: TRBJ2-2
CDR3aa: ASSLQAGRTGELF

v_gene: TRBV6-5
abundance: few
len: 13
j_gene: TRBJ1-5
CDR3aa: ATQLNLYSNQPQH

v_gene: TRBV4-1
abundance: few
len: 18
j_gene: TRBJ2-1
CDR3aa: ASSQDRASGRAVRYNEQF

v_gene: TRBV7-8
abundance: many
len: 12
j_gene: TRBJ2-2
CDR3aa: ASSIRQDTGELF

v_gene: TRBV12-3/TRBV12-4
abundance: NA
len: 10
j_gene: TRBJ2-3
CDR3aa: ASSLAQGSQY

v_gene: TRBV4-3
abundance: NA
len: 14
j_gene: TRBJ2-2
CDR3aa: ASSQSSGLNTGELF

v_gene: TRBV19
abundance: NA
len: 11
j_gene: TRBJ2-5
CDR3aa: ASAIPGGETQY

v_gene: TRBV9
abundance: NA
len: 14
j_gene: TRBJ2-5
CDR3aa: ASSVEGAGKWETQY

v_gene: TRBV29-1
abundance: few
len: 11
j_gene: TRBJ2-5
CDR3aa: SVRTGGWETQY

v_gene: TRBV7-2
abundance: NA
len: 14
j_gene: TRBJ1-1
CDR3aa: ASSLWGGEGYTEAF

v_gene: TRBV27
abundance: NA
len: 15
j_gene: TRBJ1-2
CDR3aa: ASSSFPGQGSNGGYT

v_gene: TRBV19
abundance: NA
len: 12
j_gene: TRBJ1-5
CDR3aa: ASSRDRSNQPQH

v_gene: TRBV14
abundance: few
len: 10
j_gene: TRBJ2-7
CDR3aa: ASSQDKLKQY

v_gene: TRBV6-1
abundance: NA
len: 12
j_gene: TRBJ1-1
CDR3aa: ASSEDRGDTEAF

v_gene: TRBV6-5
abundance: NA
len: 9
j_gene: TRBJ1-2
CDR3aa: ASSYRGGYT

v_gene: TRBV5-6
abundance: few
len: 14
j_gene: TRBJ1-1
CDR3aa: ASSLYYRRGGTEAF

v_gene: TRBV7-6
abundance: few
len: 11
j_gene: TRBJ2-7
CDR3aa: ASSRERGYEQY

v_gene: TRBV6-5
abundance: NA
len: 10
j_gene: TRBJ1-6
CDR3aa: ASSWGTGLHH